This TCR beta chain was identified in a study of blood T cell repertoires in COVID-19. Study-level information: Specimens from acute and convalescent COVID-19 originated in the United States, Italy and Spain. From T cells, B-cell-depleted T cells, or PBMCs came the material, which was cDNA or gDNA.

This CDR3 has 15 amino acids. Under the authors' procedure: Cell counts per sample came from amplifying reference gene primers. Libraries were prepared by immunoSEQ multiplex PCR; TCRdb keeps only in-frame clonotypes and omits some of them. V and J calls and clone size are as listed in that table; D and trimming were resolved from the DNA. Of roughly 38,000 clones listed, approximately 89% were seen once; the top ten hold around 9%. The chain recombines TRBV21-1 with TRBJ1-1; the table's D call of TRBD1 was not tested on the DNA. TRBV21-1 is tagged as a pseudogene. The sequenced sample consisted of peripheral blood. The clonotype comes from a woman between 65 and 79 years old with acute or convalescent COVID-19. The CDR3: CASSTDSGQNTEAFF. The DNA for the CDR3 is TGTGCCAGCAGCACCGACAGTGGGCAGAACACTGAAGCTTTCTTT.